What follows are 24 T cell receptor beta chains derived from one specimen sequenced in a study of identical twins. TCRdb ran MiXCR on the 5' RACE reads and lists one entry per CDR3 protein. The sample comprises a few hundred thousand distinct CDR3 sequences, over 9% of which are singletons, and around 6.9% rests with the top ten. These data were also filed under a second study, of yellow fever vaccine responses in identical twins.

Material for sequencing was CD8+ T cells sorted from blood. These receptors came from a woman younger than 30 in good health.

This clonotype came up a few times. The chain recombines TRBV9 with TRBJ1-2, with 7 positions matching TRBD1. Germline CDR1 is SGDLS and CDR2 is YYNGEE. CDR3 length: 14 residues. V was clipped by 0 bases and J by 3 bases; unmatched bases: 2. The CDR3 is CASSVEGTDYGYTF. Written as DNA, the CDR3 is TGTGCCAGCAGCGTAGAGGGGACAGACTATGGCTACACCTTC.

This clonotype was observed many times. V usage is TRBV15 and J usage is TRBJ1-5; 9 bases agree with TRBD1. The CDR3 has 16 amino acids. The V segment lost 5 bases and the J segment 2 bases; nucleotides outside the gene matches: 7. Germline loops: CDR1 LNHNV, CDR2 YYDKDF (reference sequence). The CDR3 DNA sequence: TGTGCCACCAGCGGTCCGGGACAGGGAGGCAATCAGCCCCAGCATTTT. Protein: CATSGPGQGGNQPQHF.

The chain uses TRBV4-1 and TRBJ2-7, with TRBD1 identical over 8 bases. The V segment lost 4 bases and the J segment 2 bases; nucleotides outside the gene matches: 4. Germline assignment: CDR1 MGHRA and CDR2 YSYEKL. This CDR3 is built from 14 residues. The CDR3 loop reads CASSLRTGPYEQYV. The DNA of the CDR3 is TGCGCCAGCAGCCTGAGGACAGGGCCCTACGAGCAGTACGTC.

This chain links TRBV27 with TRBJ2-2, with 8 bases fitting TRBD1. The V gene's germline CDR1 is MNHEY and CDR2 SMNVEV (reference sequence). V dropped 6 bases and J dropped 9; count of bases not matched to a gene: 9. The CDR3 spans 14 residues. Here the CDR3 reads CASSYRGEYRELFF. The CDR3 DNA is TGTGCCAGCAGCTACAGGGGGGAATACCGGGAGCTGTTTTTT.

V and J are TRBV20-1 and TRBJ2-1, with no clear D. Germline V gene data show CDR1 as DFQATT and CDR2 as SNEGSKA (reference sequence). The ends were cut back, 0 bases at V and 7 bases at J, with 19 bases in the middle. This CDR3 is built from 16 residues. CDR3 amino acids: CSARDLGGQGPNEQFF. CDR3 in DNA: TGCAGTGCTAGAGATCTGGGCGGTCAAGGTCCTAATGAGCAGTTCTTC.

The table lists this clonotype with many counts. CDR3 in amino acids: CASSPPETGLGEQFF. CDR3 DNA: TGTGCCAGCAGTCCCCCCGAGACAGGGCTCGGTGAGCAGTTCTTC. The V gene is TRBV12-3 or TRBV12-4, the J gene TRBJ2-1, with 7 positions matching TRBD1. V shed 5 bases, J shed 9 bases, and the junction held 13 bases outside the gene matches. The CDR3 loop spans 15 amino acids.

The rearrangement links TRBV7-9 to TRBJ2-1; no firm D call. From germline, CDR1 is SEHNR and CDR2 FQNEAQ (reference sequence). Trimming removed 5 bases from V and 4 bases from J, with 15 bases in between. This CDR3 region has 15 residues. CDR3 nucleotide sequence: TGTGCCAGCAGCCCGGGTAGCCCCCCTTACAATGAGCAGTTCTTC. Translating gives CASSPGSPPYNEQFF.

The gene calls are TRBV4-1 and TRBJ2-5, with D perhaps being TRBD1 or TRBD2 (6 bases each). CDR3 length equals 16 residues. Trimming left V 0 bases short and J 5 bases short, with 16 bases between. Germline values: CDR1 MGHRA, CDR2 YSYEKL. The CDR3 protein is CASSQDRGGRWETQYF. In DNA form, the CDR3 reads TGCGCCAGCAGCCAAGATAGAGGGGGGAGGTGGGAGACCCAGTACTTC.

This clonotype was counted only a few times. The chain couples TRBV6-2 or TRBV6-3 to TRBJ2-7, with TRBD2 matching over 11 bases. The germline V gene has CDR1 MNHEY and CDR2 SVGEGT. There are 17 residues in the CDR3. The J segment lost 2 bases and the V segment lost 2 bases, leaving 8 bases of the junction unmatched. CDR3 sequence: CASSYPASGRLTYEQYF. DNA for the CDR3: TGTGCCAGCAGTTACCCGGCTAGCGGGAGGCTAACCTACGAGCAGTACTTC.

The chain employs TRBV12-3 or TRBV12-4 and TRBJ2-1; tentatively, D is TRBD2 (7 bases). V gave up 3 bases and J gave up 5 bases, with 20 bases separating them. The length of the CDR3 is 17 residues. CDR3 amino acids: CASSLTRGSGKDNEQFF. CDR3 bases: TGTGCCAGCAGTTTGACCAGGGGCAGCGGGAAGGACAATGAGCAGTTCTTC.

The chain couples TRBV3-1 to TRBJ2-1; 7 bases line up with TRBD2. The ends lost 4 bases at V and 1 base at J; junction bases unmatched: 10. Germline V gene sequence: CDR1 LGHDT, CDR2 YNNKEL (reference sequence). The CDR3 is 17 amino acids. The CDR3 loop reads CASSRTSSGVSYNEQFF. The CDR3, as DNA: TGTGCCAGCAGCCGGACTAGTTCTGGGGTTTCCTACAATGAGCAGTTCTTC.

This clonotype was counted a few times. The genes are TRBV5-1 and TRBJ2-7; TRBD1 agrees at 12 bases. Losses at the gene ends were 4 bases for V and 3 bases for J; bases not matched to a gene: 5. CDR1 is SGHRS and CDR2 is YFSETQ in the germline V gene. The CDR3 is 15 amino acids. The chain's CDR3 is CASSEGQGAHYEQYF. The DNA for the CDR3 is TGCGCCAGCAGCGAGGGACAGGGGGCCCACTACGAGCAGTACTTC.

The rearrangement links TRBV20-1 to TRBJ2-7; tentative D call: TRBD2 (6 bases). The CDR3 consists of 15 residues. Germline V gene lookup returns CDR1 DFQATT and CDR2 SNEGSKA (reference sequence). The V end was cut by 0 bases, the J end by 0 bases, with 12 bases between. CDR3 DNA: TGCAGTGCTAGAGATTTAATAGCGGTCTCCTACGAGCAGTACTTC. This sequence encodes CSARDLIAVSYEQYF.

V usage is TRBV4-1 and J usage is TRBJ2-1, with no clear D. Per the germline V gene, CDR1 is MGHRA and CDR2 is YSYEKL. Trimming cost V 0 bases and J 5 bases, with 17 bases left between them. The CDR3 runs to 17 residues. DNA of the CDR3: TGCGCCAGCAGCCAAGATCAAGCCTATAGGTATAACAATGAGCAGTTCTTC. Translation: CASSQDQAYRYNNEQFF.

This chain joins TRBV3-1 and TRBJ2-1, with D possibly matching TRBD2 (6 bases). The V end was cut by 4 bases, the J end by 0 bases, with 13 bases between. Germline V lookup: CDR1 LGHDT, CDR2 YNNKEL (reference sequence). The length of the CDR3 is 16 residues. CDR3 nucleotides: TGTGCCAGCAGCCGTTTCGCGGGGAGCTCCTACAATGAGCAGTTCTTC. This gives the protein CASSRFAGSSYNEQFF.

The J gene is TRBJ2-1, the V gene TRBV28; 8 positions match TRBD2. The CDR3 totals 16 residues. The V gene's germline CDR1 is MDHEN and CDR2 SYDVKM. The junction had 7 bases not matched to a gene; V was cut back by 6 bases and J by 0 bases. The CDR3 region has the DNA TGTGCCAGCAGCCTGAGCGGGGGCCCCTCCTACAATGAGCAGTTCTTC. Protein product: CASSLSGGPSYNEQFF.

The rearrangement uses TRBV27 and TRBJ2-1; 9 bases are shared with TRBD2. Trimming cost V 3 bases and J 0 bases; bases outside gene matches: 15. CDR1 MNHEY and CDR2 SMNVEV come from the germline V gene (reference sequence). The CDR3 contains 20 residues. In nucleotides, the CDR3 is TGTGCCAGCAGTTTGAGTGTCGGAGCGGGAGGCCCGAGCTCCTACAATGAGCAGTTCTTC. Translating it yields CASSLSVGAGGPSSYNEQFF.

In its sample, this clonotype was seen many times. The V gene is TRBV12-3 or TRBV12-4, the J gene TRBJ2-3; D remains unclear. The CDR3 loop spans 12 amino acids. The V end was cut by 1 base, the J end by 9 bases, with 8 bases between. CDR3 in amino acids: CASSLDQVTQYF. The CDR3 coding sequence is TGTGCCAGCAGTTTAGACCAGGTCACGCAGTATTTT.

This clonotype came up many times. V usage is TRBV4-1 and J usage is TRBJ2-5, with unresolved D. This CDR3 contains 15 residues. With 1 base removed from V and 1 base from J, the gap between germline ends came to 10 bases. Germline CDR1 and CDR2: MGHRA and YSYEKL. The CDR3: CASSQGLVFQETQYF. CDR3 nucleotides: TGCGCCAGCAGCCAAGGTCTGGTTTTCCAAGAGACCCAGTACTTC.

This rearrangement joins TRBV15 to TRBJ1-2; 12 positions agree with TRBD1. This CDR3 is built from 14 residues. V dropped 5 bases and J dropped 6; count of bases not matched to a gene: 4. From germline, CDR1 is LNHNV and CDR2 YYDKDF (reference sequence). This CDR3 is CATSRDRGLDGYTF. The CDR3 region has the DNA TGTGCCACCAGCCGGGACAGGGGGCTGGATGGCTACACCTTC.

In its sample, this clonotype was seen a few times. The chain uses TRBV3-1 and TRBJ2-1, with a tentative D call TRBD2 (5 bases). CDR1 and CDR2 (germline): LGHDT, YNNKEL (reference sequence). The CDR3 is 16 residues long. V dropped 4 bases and J dropped 4 bases, with 17 bases sitting between them. In DNA form, the CDR3 reads TGTGCCAGCAGCCTACTAGTAGCATTACATTACAATGAGCAGTTCTTC. This sequence encodes CASSLLVALHYNEQFF.

This clonotype was seen at least ten times. This rearrangement joins TRBV4-2 to TRBJ2-5; 9 bases map to TRBD1. This CDR3 is 16 amino acids long. CDR1 is LGHNA and CDR2 is YNFKEQ in the germline V gene. The J segment lost 5 bases and the V segment lost 0 bases, leaving 7 bases of the junction unmatched. Here the CDR3 DNA reads TGTGCCAGCAGCCAAGATGGAGGGACAGGGCCGGAGACCCAGTACTTC. Translating it yields CASSQDGGTGPETQYF.

The table lists this clonotype with a few counts. V is TRBV14 and J is TRBJ2-1; D could derive from TRBD1 or TRBD2 (6 bases each). The CDR3 runs to 16 residues. V was trimmed by 0 bases and J by 3 bases, leaving 12 bases between them. The germline V gene encodes CDR1 SGHDN and CDR2 FVKESK. The DNA for the CDR3 is TGTGCCAGCAGCCAAGAAGGGGGGATAATCTACAATGAGCAGTTCTTC. Translation gives CASSQEGGIIYNEQFF.

This clonotype was recorded at least ten times. The genes are TRBV5-1 and TRBJ1-6; 8 nucleotides align to TRBD1. This CDR3 comprises 16 residues. Germline assignment: CDR1 SGHRS and CDR2 YFSETQ. J was trimmed by 7 bases and V by 1 base; bases with no gene match: 7. DNA of the CDR3: TGCGCCAGCAGCTTGTCTCGGGACAGGAGAAATTCACCCCTCCACTTT. As protein: CASSLSRDRRNSPLHF.